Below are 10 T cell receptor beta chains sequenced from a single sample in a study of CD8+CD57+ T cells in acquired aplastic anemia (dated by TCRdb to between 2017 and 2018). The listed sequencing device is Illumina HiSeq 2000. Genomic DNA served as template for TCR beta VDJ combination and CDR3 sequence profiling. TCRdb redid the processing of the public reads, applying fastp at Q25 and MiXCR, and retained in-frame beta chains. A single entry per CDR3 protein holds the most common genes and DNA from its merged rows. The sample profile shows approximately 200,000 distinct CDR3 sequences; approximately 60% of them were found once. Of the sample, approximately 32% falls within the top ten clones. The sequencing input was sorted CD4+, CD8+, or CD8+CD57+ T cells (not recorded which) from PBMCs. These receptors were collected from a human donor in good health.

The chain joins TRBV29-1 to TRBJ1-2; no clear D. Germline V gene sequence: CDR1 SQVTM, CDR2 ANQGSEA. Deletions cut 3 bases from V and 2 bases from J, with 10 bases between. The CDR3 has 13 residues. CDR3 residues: CSVDAVENYGYTF. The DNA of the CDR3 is TGCAGCGTTGATGCAGTGGAGAACTATGGCTACACCTTC.

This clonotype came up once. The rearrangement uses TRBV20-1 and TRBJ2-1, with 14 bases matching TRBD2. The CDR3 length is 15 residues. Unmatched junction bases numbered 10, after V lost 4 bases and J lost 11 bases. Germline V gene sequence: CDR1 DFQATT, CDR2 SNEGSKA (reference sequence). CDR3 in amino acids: CSATGLAGGGRQQFF. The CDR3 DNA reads TGCAGTGCTACCGGACTAGCGGGGGGCGGGAGACAGCAGTTCTTC.

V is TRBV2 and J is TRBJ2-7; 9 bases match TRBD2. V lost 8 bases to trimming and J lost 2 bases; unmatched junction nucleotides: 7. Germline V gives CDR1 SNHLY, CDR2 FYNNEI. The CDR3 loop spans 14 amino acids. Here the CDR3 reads CASHTSGFTYEQYF. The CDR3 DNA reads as TGTGCCAGCCACACTAGCGGGTTTACCTACGAGCAGTACTTC.

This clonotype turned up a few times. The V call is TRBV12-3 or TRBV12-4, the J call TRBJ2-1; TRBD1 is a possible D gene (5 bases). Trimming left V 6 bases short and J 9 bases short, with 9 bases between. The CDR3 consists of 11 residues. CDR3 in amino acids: CASSSRGEQFF. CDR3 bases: TGTGCCAGCAGCTCTAGGGGTGAGCAGTTCTTC.

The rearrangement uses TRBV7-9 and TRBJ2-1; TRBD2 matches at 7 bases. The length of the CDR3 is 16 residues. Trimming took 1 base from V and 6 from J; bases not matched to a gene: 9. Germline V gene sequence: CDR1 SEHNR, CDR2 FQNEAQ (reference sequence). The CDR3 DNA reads TGTGCCAGCAGCTTAGTCACAGCGGGGCGGCGCAATGAGCAGTTCTTC. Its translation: CASSLVTAGRRNEQFF.

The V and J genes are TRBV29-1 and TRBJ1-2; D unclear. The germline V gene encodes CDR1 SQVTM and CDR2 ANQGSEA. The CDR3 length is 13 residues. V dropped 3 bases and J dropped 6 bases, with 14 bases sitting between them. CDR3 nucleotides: TGCAGCGTTGAGGTCCCGGATTGGGATGGCTACACCTTC. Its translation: CSVEVPDWDGYTF.

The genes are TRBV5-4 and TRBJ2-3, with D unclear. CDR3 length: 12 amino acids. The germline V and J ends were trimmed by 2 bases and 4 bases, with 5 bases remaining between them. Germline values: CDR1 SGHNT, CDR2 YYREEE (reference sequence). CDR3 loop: CASSFDADTQYF. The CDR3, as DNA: TGTGCCAGCAGCTTTGACGCAGATACGCAGTATTTT.

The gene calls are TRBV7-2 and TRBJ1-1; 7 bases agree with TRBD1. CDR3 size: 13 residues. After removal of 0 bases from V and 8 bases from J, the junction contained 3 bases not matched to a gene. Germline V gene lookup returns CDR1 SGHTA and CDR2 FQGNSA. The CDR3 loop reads CASSLASTGEAFF. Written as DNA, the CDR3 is TGTGCCAGCAGCTTAGCGTCGACAGGGGAAGCTTTCTTT.

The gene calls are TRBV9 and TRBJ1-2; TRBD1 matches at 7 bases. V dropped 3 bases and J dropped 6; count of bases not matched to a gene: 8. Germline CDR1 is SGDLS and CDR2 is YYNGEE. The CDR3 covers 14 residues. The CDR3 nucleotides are TGTGCCAGCAGCGCGACAGGGTATTTCGATGGCTACACCTTC. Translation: CASSATGYFDGYTF.

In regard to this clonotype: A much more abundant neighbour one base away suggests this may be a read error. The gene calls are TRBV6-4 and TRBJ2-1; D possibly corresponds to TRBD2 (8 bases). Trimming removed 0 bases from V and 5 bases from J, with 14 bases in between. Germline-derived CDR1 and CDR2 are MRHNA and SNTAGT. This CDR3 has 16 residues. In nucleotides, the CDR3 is TGTGCCAGCAGTGACTCATCGGGAGGGGGCCACAATGAGCAGTTCTTC. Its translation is CASSDSSGGGHNEQFF.